This T cell receptor (beta chain) was identified during a study of shared clonotypes between healthy human individuals. Background on the study: With ages of 18 to 49, the donors were a couple of women and three men.

Deep-level settings were used for running the assay. Input per replicate PCR of unsorted PBMC was about 300 ng DNA, corresponding to around 30,000 T cell genomes. Here immunoSEQ multiplex PCR was the method, and the copy in TCRdb shows in-frame clones only, minus some. The table includes about 460,000 clones, roughly three quarters detected once. This CDR3 contains 13 residues. V dropped 2 bases and J dropped 2 bases, with 5 bases sitting between them. CDR1 is ENHRY and CDR2 is SYGVKD in the germline V gene. Sequencing was performed on PBMCs. The chain employs TRBV10-3 and TRBJ2-3; D remains ambiguous. The TCR originated in a woman aged 40 to 50 in good health. Some clones in this sample may be carry-over from other donors' samples. CDR3 DNA sequence: TGTGCCATCAGTGAGCTAAACACAGATACGCAGTATTTT. This gives the protein CAISELNTDTQYF.